This passage covers 21 T cell receptor beta chains from one sample sequenced in a study of CD8 T cells in Susac syndrome. Random hexamers primed reverse transcription of about 0.5 to 1 ug RNA. TCRdb re-analysed the immunoSEQ multiplex PCR reads in MiXCR, keeping a single row per CDR3 protein. This sample has approximately 260,000 distinct CDR3 sequences, with 90% to 96% found just once. Sequenced material: CD4+ T cells from PBMCs. These receptors all come from a human donor with Susac syndrome.

The gene calls are TRBV25-1 and TRBJ2-7, with 7 bases fitting TRBD1. Germline V gene sequence: CDR1 MGHDK, CDR2 SYGVNS. After removal of 5 bases from V and 7 bases from J, the junction contained 8 bases not matched to a gene. The CDR3 covers 13 residues. The CDR3 here is CASSFTGDREQYF. The DNA for the CDR3 is TGTGCCAGCAGTTTCACAGGGGATCGGGAGCAGTACTTC.

The V call is TRBV9, the J call TRBJ1-1; 8 nucleotides align to TRBD1. In germline, CDR1 is SGDLS, CDR2 YYNGEE. V gave up 4 bases and J gave up 4 bases; unmatched junction bases: 9. The CDR3 contains 15 residues. In nucleotides, the CDR3 is TGTGCCAGCAGCACAACGGACAGGGACCGCACTGAAGCTTTCTTT. It specifies CASSTTDRDRTEAFF.

Only one count was recorded for this clonotype. This chain connects TRBV15 to TRBJ2-2; no reliable D call. Trimming shortened V by 4 bases and J by 6 bases, and 3 bases separated the two germline ends. The CDR3 runs 11 residues. Germline V gives CDR1 LNHNV, CDR2 YYDKDF (reference sequence). The CDR3: CATSTSGELFF. The CDR3 DNA reads as TGTGCCACCAGCACTTCCGGGGAGCTGTTTTTT.

The CDR3 is CAITKGAGANVLTF. The CDR3 nucleotides are TGTGCCATTACGAAGGGGGCTGGGGCCAACGTCCTGACTTTC. This chain uses TRBV10-3 with TRBJ2-6; D may be TRBD1 (6 bases). V was pared by 9 bases and J by 2 bases, with 11 bases between. This CDR3 region has 14 residues. CDR1 is ENHRY and CDR2 is SYGVKD in the germline V gene.

The CDR3 protein is CASRLSGTEAFF. The CDR3 DNA sequence: TGTGCCAGCAGACTGAGTGGGACTGAAGCTTTCTTT. This chain joins TRBV28 and TRBJ1-1; D is unresolved. In germline, CDR1 is MDHEN, CDR2 SYDVKM. Trimming stripped 6 bases from V and 5 bases from J, with 10 bases between. The CDR3 has 12 amino acids.

J is TRBJ2-4 and V is TRBV3-1; TRBD2 might be the D (6 bases). The CDR3 extends over 15 amino acids. V was cut by 4 bases and J by 2 bases, with 12 bases left in between. Germline CDR1 LGHDT, CDR2 YNNKEL (reference sequence). The chain's CDR3 is CASSPRDFSKNIQYF. In DNA form, the CDR3 reads TGTGCCAGCAGCCCCCGGGACTTCTCCAAAAACATTCAGTACTTC.

The chain employs TRBV18 and TRBJ1-4, with unresolved D. V was shortened by 1 base and J by 8 bases, with 8 bases between the two germline ends. The germline CDR1 and CDR2 sequences are KGHSH and LQKENI. The CDR3 runs to 13 residues. This CDR3 reads CASSPQGGEKLFF. DNA of the CDR3: TGTGCCAGCTCACCACAAGGAGGGGAAAAACTGTTTTTT.

The gene calls are TRBV29-1 and TRBJ2-3, with TRBD2 matching over 11 bases. The CDR3 sequence is 13 residues long. Looked up from germline, CDR1 is SQVTM and CDR2 is ANQGSEA. V trimming: 7 bases; J trimming: 5 bases; junction bases outside the gene matches: 5. CDR3 sequence (DNA): TGCAGCGCTATAGCGGGAGGGGTAGATACGCAGTATTTT. Protein product: CSAIAGGVDTQYF.

The chain combines TRBV10-1 with TRBJ2-4, with TRBD1 matching 10 bases. The J segment lost 1 base and the V segment lost 5 bases, leaving 5 bases of the junction unmatched. The CDR3 has 16 residues. CDR1 and CDR2 (germline): WNHNN, SYGVQD (reference sequence). The CDR3 loop reads CASSSGTGDAKNIQYF. The DNA for the CDR3 is TGCGCCAGCAGTTCCGGGACAGGGGACGCCAAAAACATTCAGTACTTC.

The chain uses TRBV3-1 and TRBJ2-7; no firm D call. Trimming stripped 0 bases from V and 2 bases from J, with 8 bases between. CDR1 and CDR2 (germline): LGHDT, YNNKEL (reference sequence). The CDR3 contains 14 residues. In DNA, the CDR3 is TGTGCCAGCAGCCAAGATGGAAGGGCCTACGAGCAGTACTTC. The encoded protein is CASSQDGRAYEQYF.

This chain joins TRBV18 and TRBJ1-2, with D possibly being TRBD1 (6 bases). Between the trimmed V and J ends, which lost 3 bases and 8 bases, there was a span of 13 bases. This CDR3 region has 13 residues. Germline lookup yields CDR1 KGHSH and CDR2 LQKENI. In DNA, the CDR3 is TGTGCCAGCTCACCTAGACAGGCTGGAGGCTACACCTTC. Translation: CASSPRQAGGYTF.

The chain has TRBV24-1 and TRBJ2-1, with TRBD2 matching over 13 bases. V lost 5 bases and J lost 3; bases outside the gene matches: 6. Germline CDR1 is KGHDR and CDR2 is SFDVKD. This CDR3 is 17 amino acids long. CDR3 in amino acids: CATSGTSGGVFYNEQFF. CDR3 sequence (DNA): TGTGCCACCAGTGGGACTAGCGGGGGAGTTTTCTACAATGAGCAGTTCTTC.

This clonotype has a handful of counts. The chain joins TRBV27 to TRBJ1-1; D unresolved. V was trimmed by 3 bases and J by 2 bases, leaving 7 bases between them. Per germline, CDR1 MNHEY and CDR2 SMNVEV (reference sequence). The CDR3 sequence is 13 residues long. CDR3 sequence reads: CASSFIRNTEAFF. In nucleotides, the CDR3 is TGTGCCAGCAGTTTTATCCGCAACACTGAAGCTTTCTTT.

The rearrangement links TRBV4-1 to TRBJ1-4; D gene ambiguous. Germline CDR1 MGHRA, CDR2 YSYEKL. The CDR3 is made up of 14 amino acids. With 3 bases removed from V and 1 base from J, the gap between germline ends came to 6 bases. The CDR3 sequence: CASSQWLTNEKLFF. CDR3 bases: TGCGCCAGCAGCCAGTGGCTAACTAATGAAAAACTGTTTTTT.

The V and J genes are TRBV14 and TRBJ2-2, with TRBD1 matching over 7 bases. This CDR3 region has 18 residues. V was clipped by 4 bases and J by 1 base; unmatched bases: 12. Germline V gene data show CDR1 as SGHDN and CDR2 as FVKESK. For the CDR3, the DNA is TGTGCCAGCAGCCGATTTTTTCTGACAGGGAGGAACACCGGGGAGCTGTTTTTT. This sequence encodes CASSRFFLTGRNTGELFF.

The rearrangement joins TRBV7-8 to TRBJ2-2, with 11 positions matching TRBD2. The CDR3 loop spans 18 amino acids. Germline V gene data show CDR1 as SGHVS and CDR2 as FQNEAQ. J gave up 0 bases and V 5 bases, and 8 bases lay outside the gene matches. The chain's CDR3 is CASSRAGTSGANTGELFF. The DNA of the CDR3 is TGTGCCAGCAGCCGCGCCGGGACTAGCGGCGCGAACACCGGGGAGCTGTTTTTT. The full variable domain, rest sourced from reference TRBV7-8 and TRBJ2-2, is GAGVSQSPRYKVAKRGQDVALRCDPISGHVSLFWYQQALGQGPEFLTYFQNEAQLDKSGLPSDRFFAERPEGSVSTLKIQRTQQEDSAVYLCASSRAGTSGANTGELFFGEGSRLTVL.

This sequence joins TRBV27 and TRBJ1-1; D possibly corresponds to TRBD1 (6 bases). The V end was cut by 8 bases, the J end by 2 bases, with 12 bases between. This CDR3 comprises 13 residues. Germline V CDR1 and CDR2: MNHEY, SMNVEV (reference sequence). CDR3 in amino acids: CASGTPLNTEAFF. The CDR3 region has the DNA TGTGCCAGCGGGACACCCCTCAACACTGAAGCTTTCTTT.

This clonotype showed up just a few times. The rearrangement uses TRBV9 and TRBJ2-1; D unclear. Germline values: CDR1 SGDLS, CDR2 YYNGEE. This CDR3 is built from 12 residues. Trimming stripped 2 bases from V and 6 bases from J, with 6 bases between. For the CDR3, the DNA is TGTGCCAGCAGCGTCCAGTTCAATGAGCAGTTCTTC. Protein: CASSVQFNEQFF. The full variable domain, completed using reference TRBV9 and TRBJ2-1, is DSGVTQTPKHLITATGQRVTLRCSPRSGDLSVYWYQQSLDQGLQFLIQYYNGEERAKGNILERFSAQQFPDLHSELNLSSLELGDSALYFCASSVQFNEQFFGPGTRLTVL.

The V gene is TRBV12-3 or TRBV12-4, the J gene TRBJ1-5; weak D call: TRBD1 (5 bases). The V gene lost 3 bases and the J gene lost 3 bases, with 12 bases spanning the gap. This CDR3 has 15 residues. CDR3 DNA sequence: TGTGCCAGCAGTTTGGAAAGGGACCCCAATCAGCCCCAGCATTTT. This codes for CASSLERDPNQPQHF.

The chain carries TRBV28 and TRBJ1-5; possible D gene TRBD1, 5 bases. The CDR3 consists of 15 residues. V gave up 5 bases and J gave up 2 bases, with 13 bases separating them. Germline V CDR1 and CDR2: MDHEN, SYDVKM. The CDR3 protein is CASSPYGDGNQPQHF. The CDR3 DNA follows: TGTGCCAGCAGTCCTTATGGGGACGGCAATCAGCCCCAGCATTTT.

V gene TRBV30 combines with J gene TRBJ2-3; 9 bases fit TRBD2. The CDR3 is made up of 14 amino acids. Germline V CDR1 and CDR2: GTSNPN, SVGIG (reference sequence). The V gene end was trimmed by 8 bases and the J gene end by 4 bases; junction bases not matched to a gene: 10. Here the CDR3 reads CAGTAGGHADTQYF. In nucleotides, the CDR3 is TGTGCCGGGACGGCGGGAGGGCACGCAGATACGCAGTATTTT.